Below are 28 T cell receptor beta chains sequenced from a single sample in a study of blood T cell repertoires in COVID-19. Some clones are missing from TCRdb's copy, which holds only in-frame ones; the method was immunoSEQ multiplex PCR. Seen here are a few hundred thousand clones, approximately 81% observed once, and the top ten hold just over 6.5%. Sequencing was done on a sample of PBMCs or T cells enriched from blood (not recorded which). Every receptor here comes from a woman aged 50 to 60 who had been exposed to COVID-19.

The chain joins TRBV18 to TRBJ2-7; D unresolved. Germline V gene data show CDR1 as KGHSH and CDR2 as LQKENI. The CDR3 sequence is 14 residues long. The V gene lost 0 bases and the J gene lost 2 bases, with 8 bases spanning the gap. The CDR3 loop reads CASSPPAFPYEQYF. The DNA for the CDR3 is TGTGCCAGCTCACCACCTGCGTTCCCCTACGAGCAGTACTTC.

This clone was counted a few times. The CDR3 coding sequence is TGTGCCAGCAGCCGGACAGGGACCGGGGAGCTGTTTTTT. Encoded protein: CASSRTGTGELFF. This chain joins TRBV4-2 and TRBJ2-2; 8 nucleotides match TRBD1. CDR1 is LGHNA and CDR2 is YNFKEQ in the germline V gene. The V segment lost 4 bases and the J segment 5 bases; nucleotides outside the gene matches: 0. The CDR3 runs 13 residues.

The chain uses TRBV5-5 and TRBJ2-5; D is unresolved. CDR1 is SGHKS and CDR2 is YYEKEE in the germline V gene (reference sequence). The V gene lost 3 bases and the J gene lost 5 bases, with 8 bases spanning the gap. This CDR3 contains 12 residues. CDR3 sequence: CASSSSRETQYF. Here the CDR3 DNA reads TGTGCCAGCAGCTCCTCACGGGAGACCCAGTACTTC.

The V call is TRBV7-6, the J call TRBJ2-2, with TRBD2 identical over 14 bases. This CDR3 has 18 residues. V trimming: 4 bases; J trimming: 2 bases; junction bases outside the gene matches: 6. Germline V gene data show CDR1 as SGHVS and CDR2 as FNYEAQ. The CDR3 reads CASSWGLAGDLNTGELFF. CDR3 sequence (DNA): TGTGCCAGCAGCTGGGGACTAGCGGGGGACTTAAACACCGGGGAGCTGTTTTTT.

The V call is TRBV3-1 (or the pseudogene TRBV3-2), the J call TRBJ2-7; a weak D match, TRBD2 (5 bases). The CDR3 is made up of 14 amino acids. Germline loops: CDR1 LGHDT, CDR2 YNNKEL (reference sequence). The V gene lost 0 bases and the J gene lost 7 bases, with 13 bases spanning the gap. Here the CDR3 reads CASSQDYHGGEQYF. CDR3 in DNA: TGTGCCAGCAGCCAAGATTATCATGGCGGGGAGCAGTACTTC.

V is TRBV7-2 and J is TRBJ1-1; a weak D match, TRBD1 (5 bases). The V gene's germline CDR1 is SGHTA and CDR2 FQGNSA. The CDR3 runs to 14 residues. V was shortened by 7 bases and J by 3 bases, with 15 bases between the two germline ends. The CDR3: CASTYRRGDTEAFF. The CDR3, as DNA: TGTGCCAGCACCTATAGGCGGGGGGACACTGAAGCTTTCTTT.

As to this clone: Other DNA sequences within the sample encode an identical CDR3. The V and J genes are TRBV18 and TRBJ1-1; TRBD1 matches 10 bases. CDR3 length equals 16 residues. V shed 4 bases and J 0 bases; nucleotides not matched to a gene: 5. CDR1 and CDR2 from the germline V gene are KGHSH and LQKENI. The CDR3 DNA reads TGTGCCAGCTCACGCGGGACAGGGGAGATGAACACTGAAGCTTTCTTT. It translates to CASSRGTGEMNTEAFF.

This clone was counted only a few times. V usage is TRBV7-2 and J usage is TRBJ1-1, with no clear D. Looked up from germline, CDR1 is SGHTA and CDR2 is FQGNSA. V lost 5 bases and J 4 bases, leaving 20 bases between the germline ends. The CDR3 has 16 amino acids. The CDR3 DNA is TGTGCCAGCAGCCTAATGGGCTCAGGAGGGAGCACTGAAGCTTTCTTT. Residues: CASSLMGSGGSTEAFF.

This clone was picked up one time. This chain links TRBV29-1 with TRBJ2-1, with D possibly called TRBD1 or TRBD2 (5 bases each). CDR1 is SQVTM and CDR2 is ANQGSEA in the germline V gene. The V gene lost 7 bases and the J gene lost 7 bases, with 20 bases spanning the gap. The CDR3 is 14 residues long. The CDR3 DNA reads TGCAGCGGTGAGGGGTTACCGGGGAGAAATGAGCAGTTCTTC. Translating gives CSGEGLPGRNEQFF.

The chain has TRBV9 and TRBJ1-1; no reliable D call. The CDR3 loop spans 14 amino acids. V was pared by 4 bases and J by 4 bases, with 14 bases between. CDR1 and CDR2 from the germline V gene are SGDLS and YYNGEE. CDR3 nucleotides: TGTGCCAGCAGCCTAGACCTAGCGCTCACTGAAGCTTTCTTT. Translating gives CASSLDLALTEAFF.

Concerning this clone itself: The junction departs from the called germline gene at one end, perhaps through a read error. The chain is built from TRBV6-5 and TRBJ2-1; TRBD1 agrees at 9 bases. Germline CDR1 MNHEY, CDR2 SVGAGI. The CDR3 contains 15 residues. The CDR3 protein is CASGYSRTGANEQFF. CDR3 DNA: TGTGCCAGCGGTTACTCGAGGACAGGGGCCAATGAGCAGTTCTTC.

The J gene is TRBJ1-4, the V gene TRBV7-8; tentatively, D is TRBD1 (6 bases). In germline, CDR1 is SGHVS, CDR2 FQNEAQ. This CDR3 spans 17 amino acids. The germline V and J ends were trimmed by 5 bases and 6 bases, with 22 bases remaining between them. CDR3 DNA sequence: TGTGCCAGCAGCCACATACCCCGGGACAAAGGGGATGAAAAACTGTTTTTT. It yields the protein CASSHIPRDKGDEKLFF.

The chain has TRBV11-2 and TRBJ2-5, with D possibly being TRBD2 (5 bases). Trimming stripped 5 bases from V and 5 bases from J, with 21 bases between. CDR3 size: 16 residues. From germline, CDR1 is SGHAT and CDR2 FQNNGV. The CDR3 sequence: CASSPLPKGRGETQYF. CDR3 nucleotides: TGTGCCAGCAGCCCCCTCCCAAAGGGCCGAGGGGAGACCCAGTACTTC.

The V gene is TRBV13, the J gene TRBJ2-1; 10 positions agree with TRBD2. CDR1 is PRHDT, CDR2 FYEKMQ, per germline (reference sequence). The CDR3 totals 15 residues. Trimming took 3 bases from V and 7 from J; bases not matched to a gene: 6. The CDR3 reads CASSLGRTSGNEQFF. CDR3 nucleotides: TGTGCCAGCAGCTTGGGCCGGACTAGCGGAAATGAGCAGTTCTTC. Together with reference TRBV13 and TRBJ2-1, the CDR3 gives the full variable domain: AAGVIQSPRHLIKEKRETATLKCYPIPRHDTVYWYQQGPGQDPQFLISFYEKMQSDKGSIPDRFSAQQFSDYHSELNMSSLELGDSALYFCASSLGRTSGNEQFFGPGTRLTVL.

The V and J genes are TRBV27 and TRBJ2-7, with TRBD2 as a possible D gene (6 bases). Germline values: CDR1 MNHEY, CDR2 SMNVEV (reference sequence). V lost 7 bases and J 0 bases, leaving 10 bases between the germline ends. The CDR3 runs to 13 residues. CDR3 amino acids: CASMAGSSYEQYF. The CDR3 nucleotides read TGTGCCAGCATGGCGGGATCCTCCTACGAGCAGTACTTC.

The chain is built from TRBV5-1 and TRBJ2-2; 7 bases agree with TRBD1. J was trimmed by 0 bases and V by 4 bases; bases with no gene match: 3. This CDR3 has 15 residues. The germline CDR1 and CDR2 sequences are SGHRS and YFSETQ. The CDR3 here is CASSMTGSNTGELFF. The CDR3 nucleotides are TGCGCCAGCAGCATGACAGGGTCGAACACCGGGGAGCTGTTTTTT.

The DNA of the CDR3 is TGTGCCAGCAGTGAGCAGGGCCATTCACCCCTCCACTTT. It specifies CASSEQGHSPLHF. The rearrangement joins TRBV25-1 to TRBJ1-6, with D possibly matching TRBD1 (5 bases). The germline CDR1 and CDR2 sequences are MGHDK and SYGVNS. V was clipped by 3 bases and J by 8 bases, with 8 bases between them. The CDR3 has 13 residues.

This chain connects TRBV18 to TRBJ1-5, with D possibly matching TRBD1 (6 bases). The CDR3 totals 13 residues. Germline lookup yields CDR1 KGHSH and CDR2 LQKENI. The V gene lost 5 bases and the J gene lost 5 bases, with 10 bases spanning the gap. The CDR3 here is CASSLNRDQPQHF. The CDR3 DNA sequence: TGTGCCAGCTCATTAAACAGGGATCAGCCCCAGCATTTT.

This clone was counted a few times. The J gene is TRBJ1-5, the V gene TRBV30; TRBD1 is a possible D gene (6 bases). The germline V gene has CDR1 GTSNPN and CDR2 SVGIG (reference sequence). The germline V and J ends were trimmed by 2 bases and 4 bases, with 9 bases remaining between them. This CDR3 spans 13 amino acids. The CDR3 loop is CAWSHRENQPQHF. The CDR3 DNA reads TGTGCCTGGAGTCACAGGGAAAATCAGCCCCAGCATTTT.

This rearrangement joins TRBV13 to TRBJ1-6; D ambiguous. Germline loops: CDR1 PRHDT, CDR2 FYEKMQ (reference sequence). Deletions cut 0 bases from V and 0 bases from J, with 9 bases between. This CDR3 comprises 17 residues. CDR3 nucleotides: TGTGCCAGCAGCTTAGGCGGGAGTAGCTCCTATAATTCACCCCTCCACTTT. Residues: CASSLGGSSSYNSPLHF.

The chain combines TRBV6-6 with TRBJ2-1; D uncertain. The ends were cut back, 5 bases at V and 3 bases at J, with 23 bases in the middle. CDR1 and CDR2 (germline): MNHNY, SVGAGI (reference sequence). The CDR3 extends over 18 amino acids. Here the CDR3 DNA reads TGTGCCAGCAGTCCCCCCTCGACCCTCCTAGGTGACTACAATGAGCAGTTCTTC. Protein product: CASSPPSTLLGDYNEQFF.

V and J are TRBV10-3 and TRBJ2-5; D call uncertain. Trimming pared 3 bases from V and 3 bases from J, leaving 8 bases between. There are 13 residues in the CDR3. Germline CDR1 is ENHRY and CDR2 is SYGVKD. DNA of the CDR3: TGTGCCATCAGTGAACAAGTTAAAGAGACCCAGTACTTC. It yields the protein CAISEQVKETQYF.

This CDR3 reads CASSTLQGWLVEGRNQPQHF. CDR3 in DNA: TGTGCCAGCTCAACCTTACAGGGGTGGTTGGTAGAGGGGCGCAATCAGCCCCAGCATTTT. The chain carries TRBV18 and TRBJ1-5, with 7 positions matching TRBD1. The J segment lost 2 bases and the V segment lost 5 bases, leaving 21 bases of the junction unmatched. The germline V gene encodes CDR1 KGHSH and CDR2 LQKENI. CDR3 length: 20 residues.

This clone occurred a few times. V usage is TRBV30 and J usage is TRBJ1-3, with D perhaps matching TRBD1 (5 bases). V was pared by 2 bases and J by 0 bases, with 11 bases between. Germline V gives CDR1 GTSNPN, CDR2 SVGIG (reference sequence). This CDR3 is 15 amino acids long. The CDR3 is CAWSLDTNSGNTIYF. As DNA, the CDR3 is TGTGCCTGGAGTCTGGACACCAACTCTGGAAACACCATATATTTT.

This clone was recorded a few times. The chain employs TRBV2 and TRBJ1-5; TRBD1 might be the D (5 bases). The CDR3 consists of 14 residues. CDR1 and CDR2 (germline): SNHLY, FYNNEI. Trimming pared 6 bases from V and 4 bases from J, leaving 13 bases between. The CDR3 region has the DNA TGTGCCAGCAGGCTAAAGGGGATGAATCAGCCCCAGCATTTT. Amino acid sequence: CASRLKGMNQPQHF. The full variable domain, rest sourced from reference TRBV2 and TRBJ1-5, is EPEVTQTPSHQVTQMGQEVILRCVPISNHLYFYWYRQILGQKVEFLVSFYNNEISEKSEIFDDQFSVERPDGSNFTLKIRSTKLEDSAMYFCASRLKGMNQPQHFGDGTRLSIL.

The genes are TRBV28 and TRBJ2-1; D may be TRBD1 (5 bases). Between the trimmed V and J ends, which lost 3 bases and 2 bases, there was a span of 8 bases. CDR1 is MDHEN, CDR2 SYDVKM, per germline. CDR3 length equals 14 residues. CDR3 amino acids: CASSLTDPYNEQFF. The DNA of the CDR3 is TGTGCCAGCAGTTTGACAGATCCCTACAATGAGCAGTTCTTC. Filled out from reference TRBV28 and TRBJ2-1, the complete variable domain reads DVKVTQSSRYLVKRTGEKVFLECVQDMDHENMFWYRQDPGLGLRLIYFSYDVKMKEKGDIPEGYSVSREKKERFSLILESASTNQTSMYLCASSLTDPYNEQFFGPGTRLTVL.

V and J are TRBV25-1 and TRBJ1-4; tentative D call: TRBD1 (5 bases). The CDR3 is 15 residues long. The V gene lost 3 bases and the J gene lost 7 bases, with 15 bases spanning the gap. Germline CDR1 and CDR2: MGHDK and SYGVNS. Here the CDR3 reads CASSDQGRGIEKLFF. The CDR3 nucleotides read TGTGCCAGCAGTGATCAGGGTAGAGGAATTGAAAAACTGTTTTTT.

This chain joins TRBV27 and TRBJ1-1, with D tentatively TRBD1 (5 bases). Germline assignment: CDR1 MNHEY and CDR2 SMNVEV (reference sequence). The CDR3 loop spans 13 amino acids. Trimming removed 6 bases at V and 3 bases at J, with 11 bases between. The CDR3 nucleotides are TGTGCCAGCAGCACCACAGGATACACTGAAGCTTTCTTT. Translated, it gives CASSTTGYTEAFF.